The following is a TCR beta chain sequence with its context. Produced via immunoSEQ multiplex PCR; TCRdb's table is partial and in-frame only. The sample yields 950,000 to 1,100,000 clones, 75% seen once. This sample stems from a study of shared clonotypes between healthy human individuals. Looked up from germline, CDR1 is SGHDT and CDR2 is YYEEEE. V was pared by 0 bases and J by 6 bases, with 9 bases of the junction left unmatched. This CDR3 has 15 residues. Sequencing input: memory CD4+ T cells sorted from blood. Subset described: CD45RA-negative fraction. The sequence derives from a man between 18 and 35 years old in good health. The J gene is TRBJ2-7, the V gene TRBV5-6; 7 bases agree with TRBD2. CDR3 protein: CASSLAGRELSEQYF. The CDR3 DNA sequence: TGTGCCAGCAGCTTGGCCGGGCGGGAGTTATCCGAGCAGTACTTC. Drawing the rest from reference TRBV5-6 and TRBJ2-7, the complete variable domain is DAGVTQSPTHLIKTRGQQVTLRCSPKSGHDTVSWYQQALGQGPQFIFQYYEEEERQRGNFPDRFSGHQFPNYSSELNVNALLLGDSALYLCASSLAGRELSEQYFGPGTRLTVT.